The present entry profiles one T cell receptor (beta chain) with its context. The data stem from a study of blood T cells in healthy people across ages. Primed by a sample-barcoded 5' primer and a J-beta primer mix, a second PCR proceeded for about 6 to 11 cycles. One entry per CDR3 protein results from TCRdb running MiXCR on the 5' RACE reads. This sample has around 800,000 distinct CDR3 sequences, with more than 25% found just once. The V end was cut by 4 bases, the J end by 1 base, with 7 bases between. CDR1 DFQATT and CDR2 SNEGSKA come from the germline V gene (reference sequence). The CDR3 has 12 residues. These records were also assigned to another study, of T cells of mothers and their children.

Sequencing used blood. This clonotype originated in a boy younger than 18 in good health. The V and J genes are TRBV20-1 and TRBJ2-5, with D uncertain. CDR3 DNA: TGCAGTGCTAAAAGGGTCCAAGAGACCCAGTACTTC. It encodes CSAKRVQETQYF.